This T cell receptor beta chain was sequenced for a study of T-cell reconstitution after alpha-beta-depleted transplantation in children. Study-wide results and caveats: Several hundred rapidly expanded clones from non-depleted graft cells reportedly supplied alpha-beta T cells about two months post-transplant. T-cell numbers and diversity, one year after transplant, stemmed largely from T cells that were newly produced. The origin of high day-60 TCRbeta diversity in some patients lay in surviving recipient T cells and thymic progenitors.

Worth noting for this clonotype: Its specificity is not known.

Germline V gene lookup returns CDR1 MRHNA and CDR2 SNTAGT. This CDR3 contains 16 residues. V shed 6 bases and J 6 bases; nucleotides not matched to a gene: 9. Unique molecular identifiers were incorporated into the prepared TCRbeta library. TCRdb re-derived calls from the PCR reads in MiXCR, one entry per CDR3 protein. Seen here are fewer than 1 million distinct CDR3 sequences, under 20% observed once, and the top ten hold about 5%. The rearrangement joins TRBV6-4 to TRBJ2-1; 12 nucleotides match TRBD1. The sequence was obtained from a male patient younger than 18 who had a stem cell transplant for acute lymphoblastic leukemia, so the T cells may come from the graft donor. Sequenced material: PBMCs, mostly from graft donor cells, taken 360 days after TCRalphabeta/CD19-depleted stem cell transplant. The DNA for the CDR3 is TGTGCCAGCAGGGGGACAGGGGGCTCAGAGACCAATGAGCAGTTCTTC. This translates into CASRGTGGSETNEQFF.